This TCR beta chain was captured by sequencing in a study of blood T cells in healthy people across ages. The study, taken as a whole, reports: It was held that diversity estimates obtained from one million T cells represented underestimates.

On this clonotype: Its antigen is currently unknown.

A second 7 to 11 cycle PCR used barcoded and J-beta primers. MiXCR, run by TCRdb on the 5' RACE reads, gives a single entry per CDR3 protein. The table has about 730,000 distinct CDR3 sequences, roughly 44% seen once. Germline CDR1 reads MDHEN; CDR2 reads SYDVKM. Trimming took off 5 bases at V and 0 bases at J, with 7 bases between the two ends. CDR3 length: 13 amino acids. Healthy Caucasians from Russia aged roughly 6 to 95 served as donors. The sample was blood. The receptor's source is a woman aged 55-70 years in good health. The V and J genes are TRBV28 and TRBJ1-2; D is undetermined. CDR3 sequence (DNA): TGTGCCAGCAGTAAACCGACTAACTATGGCTACACCTTC. Its protein product is CASSKPTNYGYTF.